This paragraph covers one T cell receptor beta chain sequence. These data originate in a study of blood T cells in healthy people across ages. The V gene lost 6 bases and the J gene lost 4 bases, with 13 bases spanning the gap. The CDR3 is 14 amino acids. In germline, CDR1 is MNHEY, CDR2 SMNVEV (reference sequence). A second PCR of 7 to 11 cycles used a sample-barcoded 5' primer and a J-beta primer mix. A template-switch adaptor containing 12 random nucleotides labeled each cDNA molecule. TCRdb redid the calling of the 5' RACE reads with MiXCR, one entry per CDR3 protein. This table holds roughly 1,100,000 distinct CDR3 sequences, around 27% found once. Healthy Caucasian individuals from Russia aged roughly 6 to 90 served as donors. This sample was also put to use in a study of T cells of mothers and their children. That study reports: Related mother-child pairs showed slightly higher but non-significant overlap than unrelated pairs.

This TCR came from a girl aged 2-10 years in good health. Sequencing was performed on blood. V and J are TRBV27 and TRBJ2-4; a weak D match, TRBD2 (6 bases). The CDR3 nucleotides read TGTGCCAGCAGCCCGGGACTCGGTAAAAACATTCAGTACTTC. Protein: CASSPGLGKNIQYF.